The subject of this entry is one TCR beta chain. This record comes from a study of blood T cell repertoires in COVID-19. In the study's own analysis: For nucleated cells, counts were estimated from reference gene primer amplification. The method was immunoSEQ multiplex PCR; TCRdb's version includes in-frame clones alone and lacks a portion of them. V, J and clone size are taken as reported in that table, and D and trimming were inferred from the DNA itself. The table has around 220,000 clones, roughly 87% seen once. The germline V gene has CDR1 SGHVS and CDR2 FQNEAQ. V was pared by 1 base and J by 7 bases, with 14 bases between. The CDR3 covers 14 residues.

The sample taken for sequencing was peripheral blood. The TCR comes from a man aged 40-55 years with active or convalescent COVID-19. V gene TRBV7-8 combines with J gene TRBJ2-7; a possible D gene is TRBD1 (5 bases). The CDR3 nucleotides are TGTGCCAGCAGCTTAGTTGGCAGGGTGGGGGAGCAGTACTTC. Encoded protein: CASSLVGRVGEQYF. Drawing the rest from reference TRBV7-8 and TRBJ2-7, the complete variable domain is GAGVSQSPRYKVAKRGQDVALRCDPISGHVSLFWYQQALGQGPEFLTYFQNEAQLDKSGLPSDRFFAERPEGSVSTLKIQRTQQEDSAVYLCASSLVGRVGEQYFGPGTRLTVT.